This entry lists 24 T cell receptor beta chains sequenced from one sample in a study of T cells in Graves' hyperthyroidism and ophthalmopathy. Amplification targeted TCR beta CDR3 regions from RNA transcripts. The TCR CDR3 was amplified in a first-round RT-PCR using the HTBI primer set. TCRdb redid the calling of the multiplex PCR reads with MiXCR, one entry per CDR3 protein. The table lists roughly 200,000 distinct CDR3 sequences, 17% of them singletons. Sequencing input: blood. Receptor source: a woman aged 50 to 60 with Graves' hyperthyroidism.

The V and J genes are TRBV20-1 and TRBJ1-2; TRBD1 matches 8 bases. This CDR3 has 12 residues. The V gene end was trimmed by 6 bases and the J gene end by 8 bases; junction bases not matched to a gene: 8. Germline V lookup: CDR1 DFQATT, CDR2 SNEGSKA (reference sequence). The CDR3 bases are TGCAGTGCAACCCAGGGGGCGCTGGGCTACACCTTC. Translated: CSATQGALGYTF.

The chain combines TRBV14 with TRBJ1-2; possible D gene TRBD1, 5 bases. The germline gives CDR1 SGHDN, CDR2 FVKESK. The CDR3 spans 14 residues. V was trimmed by 4 bases and J by 5 bases, leaving 14 bases between them. The CDR3, as DNA: TGTGCCAGCAGCCGGGGACGTCAGGGTTATGGCTACACCTTC. This translates into CASSRGRQGYGYTF.

This clonotype showed up many times. The rearrangement links TRBV28 to TRBJ2-7; D could derive from TRBD1 or TRBD2 (5 bases each). Germline V gives CDR1 MDHEN, CDR2 SYDVKM. The CDR3 sequence is 13 residues long. V shed 6 bases and J shed 4 bases, with 13 bases lying between them. CDR3 sequence (DNA): TGTGCCAGCAGCTCCGGGACCCAATACGAGCAGTACTTC. This codes for CASSSGTQYEQYF.

This clonotype has more than one count but fewer than ten. The chain is built from TRBV5-4 and TRBJ2-6; 7 nucleotides match TRBD1. Germline V gives CDR1 SGHNT, CDR2 YYREEE (reference sequence). The junction had 17 bases not matched to a gene; V was cut back by 4 bases and J by 1 base. The CDR3 length is 20 residues. The CDR3 DNA reads as TGTGCCAGCAGCACTGGACCGGGACAGCCCGGAGTTTCTGGGGCCAACGTCCTGACTTTC. It translates to CASSTGPGQPGVSGANVLTF. The full variable domain, with the rest looked up from reference TRBV5-4 and TRBJ2-6, is ETGVTQSPTHLIKTRGQQVTLRCSSQSGHNTVSWYQQALGQGPQFIFQYYREEENGRGNFPPRFSGLQFPNYSSELNVNALELDDSALYLCASSTGPGQPGVSGANVLTFGAGSRLTVL.

There are many counts of this clonotype. V usage is TRBV11-2 and J usage is TRBJ2-1, with 10 positions matching TRBD2. The V gene's germline CDR1 is SGHAT and CDR2 FQNNGV. The CDR3 is 16 residues long. Trimming cost V 6 bases and J 6 bases; bases outside gene matches: 11. In DNA form, the CDR3 reads TGTGCCAGCAGTCCCATTCTAGCGGGAGTATTCAATGAGCAGTTCTTC. Translation: CASSPILAGVFNEQFF.

In regard to this clonotype: Possible read error: a much larger clone is one base away. The rearrangement links TRBV30 to TRBJ1-5; D may be TRBD1 (5 bases). The CDR3 runs 14 residues. The germline gives CDR1 GTSNPN, CDR2 SVGIG (reference sequence). CDR3 amino acids: CAWSVDSGNRPQHF. The DNA of the CDR3 is TGTGCCTGGAGTGTTGACAGTGGCAATCGGCCCCAGCATTTT.

In its sample, this clonotype was seen many times. The genes are TRBV9 and TRBJ2-5, with TRBD2 matching over 10 bases. The CDR3 consists of 15 residues. The V gene's germline CDR1 is SGDLS and CDR2 YYNGEE. J was trimmed by 4 bases and V by 1 base; bases with no gene match: 4. Written as DNA, the CDR3 is TGTGCCAGCAGCGTAACTAGCGGGATAATAGAGACCCAGTACTTC. Translated: CASSVTSGIIETQYF.

This clonotype was picked up a small number of times. This chain uses TRBV12-3 or TRBV12-4 with TRBJ2-1, with 15 bases fitting TRBD2. With V trimmed by 6 bases and J by 2 bases, 8 bases remained unmatched. The CDR3 contains 18 residues. The CDR3: CASRDGTSGRSPYNEQFF. Here the CDR3 DNA reads TGTGCCAGCAGAGACGGGACTAGCGGGAGGAGTCCCTACAATGAGCAGTTCTTC.

This clonotype has more than one count but fewer than ten. The genes are TRBV5-8 and TRBJ2-3; possibly TRBD1 for D (6 bases). V was trimmed by 0 bases and J by 2 bases, leaving 13 bases between them. Germline V CDR1 and CDR2: SGHTS, YDEGEE. The CDR3 runs 16 residues. CDR3 amino acids: CASSLGLTGNTDTQYF. The CDR3 DNA is TGTGCCAGCAGCTTGGGGCTAACAGGGAACACAGATACGCAGTATTTT.

This clonotype appeared many times. This chain uses TRBV20-1 with TRBJ2-3; D ambiguous. The germline CDR1 and CDR2 sequences are DFQATT and SNEGSKA (reference sequence). V lost 6 bases to trimming and J lost 0 bases, with 13 bases between them. The CDR3 is 14 amino acids. In nucleotides, the CDR3 is TGCAGTGCCGAAGTCGGAACTAGCACAGATACGCAGTATTTT. The encoded protein is CSAEVGTSTDTQYF.

The sample holds many counts of this clonotype. J is TRBJ1-1 and V is TRBV27; no firm D call. There are 12 residues in the CDR3. V was pared by 4 bases and J by 7 bases, with 10 bases between. Germline CDR1 and CDR2: MNHEY and SMNVEV (reference sequence). The CDR3: CASSYIDGEAFF. The CDR3 region has the DNA TGTGCCAGCAGTTACATCGACGGTGAAGCTTTCTTT.

This clonotype was seen a few times. This chain uses TRBV6-1 with TRBJ2-5, with D perhaps TRBD2 (6 bases). V was cut by 7 bases and J by 5 bases, with 8 bases left in between. The CDR3 has 11 residues. Germline loops: CDR1 MNHNS, CDR2 SASEGT. CDR3 sequence: CASTGLETQYF. The CDR3 DNA follows: TGTGCCAGCACGGGACTTGAGACCCAGTACTTC.

This sequence joins TRBV18 and TRBJ1-4; 7 bases fit TRBD1. The CDR3 runs to 19 residues. V lost 2 bases to trimming and J lost 0 bases; unmatched junction nucleotides: 12. From germline, CDR1 is KGHSH and CDR2 LQKENI. Written as DNA, the CDR3 is TGTGCCAGCTCACCATATGGGACAGCCTCTGTTGCAACTAATGAAAAACTGTTTTTT. It encodes CASSPYGTASVATNEKLFF. Full variable domain (rest looked up from reference TRBV18 and TRBJ1-4): NAGVMQNPRHLVRRRGQEARLRCSPMKGHSHVYWYRQLPEEGLKFMVYLQKENIIDESGMPKERFSAEFPKEGPSILRIQQVVRGDSAAYFCASSPYGTASVATNEKLFFGSGTQLSVL.

The rearrangement links TRBV4-1 to TRBJ1-3; D might be TRBD1 (6 bases). CDR1 is MGHRA, CDR2 YSYEKL, per germline. The CDR3 is 15 amino acids. Trimming left V 0 bases short and J 0 bases short, with 6 bases between. CDR3 loop: CASSQDRGSGNTIYF. The DNA for the CDR3 is TGCGCCAGCAGCCAAGACAGGGGCTCTGGAAACACCATATATTTT.

The sample holds many counts of this clonotype. This sequence joins TRBV7-9 and TRBJ1-4; no reliable D call. Germline V lookup: CDR1 SEHNR, CDR2 FQNEAQ (reference sequence). Trimming pared 8 bases from V and 0 bases from J, leaving 7 bases between. This CDR3 comprises 13 residues. The CDR3 spells CASVGTTNEKLFF. The DNA for the CDR3 is TGTGCCAGCGTGGGGACAACTAATGAAAAACTGTTTTTT. The entire variable domain, with the rest obtained from reference TRBV7-9 and TRBJ1-4, is as follows: DTGVSQNPRHKITKRGQNVTFRCDPISEHNRLYWYRQTLGQGPEFLTYFQNEAQLEKSRLLSDRFSAERPKGSFSTLEIQRTEQGDSAMYLCASVGTTNEKLFFGSGTQLSVL.

This clonotype showed up many times. The V call is TRBV15, the J call TRBJ1-2; 11 bases are shared with TRBD1. The V segment lost 0 bases and the J segment 8 bases; nucleotides outside the gene matches: 8. Germline V gene data show CDR1 as LNHNV and CDR2 as YYDKDF (reference sequence). This CDR3 is 16 amino acids long. CDR3 region: CATSRDGQGAMGGYTF. CDR3 sequence (DNA): TGTGCCACCAGCAGAGACGGACAGGGGGCGATGGGCGGCTACACCTTC. Full variable domain (remainder filled in from reference TRBV15 and TRBJ1-2): DAMVIQNPRYQVTQFGKPVTLSCSQTLNHNVMYWYQQKSSQAPKLLFHYYDKDFNNEADTPDNFQSRRPNTSFCFLDIRSPGLGDTAMYLCATSRDGQGAMGGYTFGSGTRLTVV.

This clonotype was picked up many times. The CDR3 is CASSTSSGWGNEQYF. The CDR3, as DNA: TGTGCCAGCAGCACTAGTTCAGGTTGGGGGAACGAGCAGTACTTC. The V and J genes are TRBV7-9 and TRBJ2-7, with D possibly called TRBD1 or TRBD2 (5 bases each). The germline V and J ends were trimmed by 5 bases and 5 bases, with 19 bases remaining between them. The CDR3 contains 15 residues. Germline lookup yields CDR1 SEHNR and CDR2 FQNEAQ (reference sequence).

This clonotype was observed many times. V is TRBV20-1 and J is TRBJ2-1, with D unclear. Germline CDR1 reads DFQATT; CDR2 reads SNEGSKA (reference sequence). The germline V and J ends were trimmed by 2 bases and 5 bases, with 13 bases remaining between them. This CDR3 has 14 residues. In DNA, the CDR3 is TGCAGTGCTAGAATTGTCCTCGGCAACAATGAGCAGTTCTTC. Its protein is CSARIVLGNNEQFF.

This clonotype was recorded many times. V is TRBV7-3 and J is TRBJ1-1, with unresolved D. CDR1 SGHTA and CDR2 FQGTGA come from the germline V gene. V lost 5 bases, J lost 1 base, and 8 bases lay in between. The CDR3 runs 13 residues. The CDR3 sequence is CASSRSGNTEAFF. CDR3 sequence (DNA): TGTGCCAGCAGCCGAAGTGGGAACACTGAAGCTTTCTTT.

This clonotype was seen many times. The CDR3 reads CASSFFVDQPQHF. The CDR3 nucleotides are TGTGCCAGCAGCTTTTTCGTCGATCAGCCCCAGCATTTT. V and J are TRBV11-2 and TRBJ1-5; unclear D gene. The germline gives CDR1 SGHAT, CDR2 FQNNGV. Trimming pared 3 bases from V and 5 bases from J, leaving 8 bases between. This CDR3 is 13 amino acids long.

Here the CDR3 reads CASSHSGGYTF. CDR3 sequence (DNA): TGTGCCAGCAGCCACAGTGGTGGCTACACCTTC. This chain links TRBV5-5 with TRBJ1-2; D not certain. Trimming removed 4 bases from V and 7 bases from J, with 8 bases in between. Germline assignment: CDR1 SGHKS and CDR2 YYEKEE (reference sequence). The CDR3 runs to 11 residues.

This clonotype was detected ten times or more. The chain combines TRBV6-5 with TRBJ1-2; D ambiguous. This CDR3 is 14 amino acids long. Germline-derived CDR1 and CDR2 are MNHEY and SVGAGI. V lost 2 bases and J 4 bases, leaving 11 bases between the germline ends. The CDR3 sequence: CASSYVEAGYGYTF. The CDR3, as DNA: TGTGCCAGCAGTTACGTGGAGGCGGGCTATGGCTACACCTTC.

The chain is built from TRBV19 and TRBJ1-1; TRBD1 might be the D (5 bases). The germline CDR1 and CDR2 sequences are LNHDA and SQIVND (reference sequence). The CDR3 length is 15 residues. The ends were cut back, 6 bases at V and 3 bases at J, with 17 bases in the middle. CDR3 bases: TGTGCCAGTAGCCGGCCCGGGGACGTAGACACTGAAGCTTTCTTT. Translated: CASSRPGDVDTEAFF.

This clonotype was counted ten times or more. The V and J genes are TRBV7-9 and TRBJ2-1; D remains unclear. The V and J ends lost 4 bases and 7 bases respectively, with 5 bases between them. Germline V gene sequence: CDR1 SEHNR, CDR2 FQNEAQ (reference sequence). There are 11 residues in the CDR3. Here the CDR3 reads CASSSENEQFF. For the CDR3, the DNA is TGTGCCAGCAGCTCCGAGAATGAGCAGTTCTTC.